These 9 T cell receptor beta chains share one sample of origin, sequenced in a study of T cells after yellow fever vaccination. TCRdb redid the calling of the 5' RACE reads with MiXCR, one entry per CDR3 protein. The table lists some 120,000 distinct CDR3 sequences, around 15% of them singletons. This sample comprised CD8+ T cells sorted from PBMCs, obtained 5 days after the yellow fever booster vaccination. The receptors originated from a man between 18 and 29 years old who received the YFV17D yellow fever vaccine.

The chain uses TRBV6-2 or TRBV6-3 and TRBJ2-3; tentatively, D is TRBD1 (5 bases). This CDR3 comprises 16 residues. In germline, CDR1 is MNHEY, CDR2 SVGEGT. Trimming stripped 7 bases from V and 5 bases from J, with 22 bases between. For the CDR3, the DNA is TGTGCCAGCACCCCCCGGCCAGGGATGTTTGGAGATACGCAGTATTTT. Amino acid sequence: CASTPRPGMFGDTQYF.

The sample holds a few counts of this clonotype. The V and J genes are TRBV5-5 and TRBJ2-1; no clear D gene. Looked up from germline, CDR1 is SGHKS and CDR2 is YYEKEE (reference sequence). The CDR3 consists of 15 residues. The V end was cut by 4 bases, the J end by 0 bases, with 11 bases between. CDR3 DNA sequence: TGTGCCAGCAGCCTTGGCGCGAGCTCCTACAATGAGCAGTTCTTC. It encodes CASSLGASSYNEQFF.

The genes are TRBV4-1 and TRBJ2-5; perhaps D is TRBD1 or TRBD2 (5 bases each). Germline V gene data show CDR1 as MGHRA and CDR2 as YSYEKL. Trimming shortened V by 5 bases and J by 2 bases, and 15 bases separated the two germline ends. This CDR3 contains 15 residues. CDR3 sequence (DNA): TGCGCCAGCAGCTCCTACCGGGACGGACAAGAGACCCAGTACTTC. This translates into CASSSYRDGQETQYF.

The J gene is TRBJ1-2, the V gene TRBV7-2; D perhaps matches TRBD1 (5 bases). CDR1 SGHTA and CDR2 FQGNSA come from the germline V gene. The CDR3 extends over 16 amino acids. V lost 1 base and J lost 0, with 12 bases in between. CDR3 coding DNA: TGTGCCAGCAGCTTAGGCCAGGGTTCAGCTAACTATGGCTACACCTTC. Amino acid sequence: CASSLGQGSANYGYTF.

This clonotype turned up a few times. This rearrangement joins TRBV7-8 to TRBJ1-6; no clear D. CDR1 is SGHVS and CDR2 is FQNEAQ in the germline V gene. The CDR3 totals 17 residues. The V and J ends lost 1 base and 0 bases respectively, with 10 bases between them. CDR3 residues: CASSLVGMNSYNSPLHF. CDR3 in DNA: TGTGCCAGCAGCTTAGTCGGCATGAACTCCTATAATTCACCCCTCCACTTT.

V is TRBV29-1 and J is TRBJ2-7, with 8 bases aligning to TRBD1. The CDR3 is 17 amino acids. Germline lookup yields CDR1 SQVTM and CDR2 ANQGSEA. Trimming at V came to 6 bases and at J to 1 base, leaving 17 bases not matched to a gene. The CDR3 region is CSVSRAYRGVVSYEQYV. The CDR3 DNA reads as TGCAGCGTCTCGAGGGCCTACAGGGGGGTAGTTTCCTACGAGCAGTACGTC.

This clonotype was counted between two and nine times. This rearrangement joins TRBV7-2 to TRBJ1-2; weak D call: TRBD1 (5 bases). From germline, CDR1 is SGHTA and CDR2 FQGNSA. This CDR3 contains 14 residues. V was trimmed by 4 bases and J by 4 bases, leaving 13 bases between them. DNA of the CDR3: TGTGCCAGCAGCTCCTCGGGACTGAGCTATGGCTACACCTTC. Its protein is CASSSSGLSYGYTF.

This clonotype was detected only a few times. V usage is TRBV12-3 or TRBV12-4 and J usage is TRBJ1-5; TRBD1 aligns across 9 bases. Trimming took 7 bases from V and 2 from J; bases not matched to a gene: 6. The CDR3 runs to 15 residues. CDR3 residues: CASTYRGHGNQPQHF. In DNA, the CDR3 is TGTGCCAGCACATACAGGGGGCACGGCAATCAGCCCCAGCATTTT.

This clonotype has ten or more counts. The rearrangement links TRBV6-4 to TRBJ2-1; 8 bases agree with TRBD2. Trimming cost V 3 bases and J 9 bases; bases outside gene matches: 10. CDR3 size: 15 residues. Germline values: CDR1 MRHNA, CDR2 SNTAGT. In DNA form, the CDR3 reads TGTGCCAGCAGTGAAGATGTAGCGGGGTCGAGTGAGCAGTTCTTC. Protein: CASSEDVAGSSEQFF.